The 10 T cell receptor beta chains given below trace back to one sample, sequenced in a study of cytomegalovirus exposure and HLA in healthy donors. The PCR employed 60 Vbeta primers together with 13 Jbeta primers. Using immunoSEQ multiplex PCR, the repertoire was profiled, and TCRdb retains in-frame clones only, with some absent. Recorded for this sample: about 160,000 clones. The sequencing input was PBMCs. The receptors here all came from a man aged 30-40 years in good health and CMV-seronegative.

CDR3 region: CASSLGSRLLQFF. The CDR3 DNA reads as TGTGCCAGCAGCTTGGGTAGCCGACTCCTGCAGTTCTTC. The chain recombines TRBV5-4 with TRBJ2-1, with unresolved D. V was pared by 0 bases and J by 12 bases, with 13 bases between. Germline CDR1 and CDR2: SGHNT and YYREEE (reference sequence). The CDR3 spans 13 residues.

The chain carries TRBV6-5 and TRBJ2-1; perhaps TRBD2 as D (5 bases). V was cut by 7 bases and J by 9 bases, with 16 bases left in between. Germline V gene lookup returns CDR1 MNHEY and CDR2 SVGAGI. The CDR3 is made up of 13 amino acids. This CDR3 reads CASKLAGGSEQFF. For the CDR3, the DNA is TGTGCCAGCAAGTTGGCAGGAGGCAGTGAGCAGTTCTTC.

The rearrangement joins TRBV29-1 to TRBJ1-2; D is possibly TRBD1 (5 bases). The CDR3 contains 13 residues. Germline values: CDR1 SQVTM, CDR2 ANQGSEA. Trimming took 7 bases from V and 1 from J, leaving 13 bases between them. CDR3 loop: CSAEQGSNYGYTF. The CDR3 DNA is TGCAGCGCTGAGCAGGGAAGTAACTATGGCTACACCTTC.

The chain links TRBV5-1 to TRBJ2-5, with 12 positions matching TRBD1. This CDR3 spans 17 amino acids. Unmatched junction bases numbered 9, after V lost 2 bases and J lost 4 bases. CDR1 and CDR2 (germline): SGHRS, YFSETQ. The CDR3 sequence: CASSFGTGGAFGETQYF. The DNA of the CDR3 is TGCGCCAGCAGCTTCGGGACAGGGGGCGCTTTTGGAGAGACCCAGTACTTC.

The rearrangement uses TRBV6-6 and TRBJ2-3; a weak D match, TRBD2 (6 bases). Per the germline V gene, CDR1 is MNHNY and CDR2 is SVGAGI (reference sequence). The CDR3 totals 14 residues. V lost 4 bases to trimming and J lost 0 bases, with 8 bases between them. The CDR3 DNA reads as TGTGCCAGCAGTTGGGGACTGAGCACAGATACGCAGTATTTT. Amino acid sequence: CASSWGLSTDTQYF.

This chain connects TRBV5-1 to TRBJ1-2; D possibly corresponds to TRBD1 (5 bases). From germline, CDR1 is SGHRS and CDR2 YFSETQ. This CDR3 region has 14 residues. V lost 6 bases and J lost 1, with 13 bases in between. CDR3 nucleotide sequence: TGCGCCAGCAAATCGCAGGGACTTAACTATGGCTACACCTTC. This codes for CASKSQGLNYGYTF.

V gene TRBV6-6 combines with J gene TRBJ2-2; D not resolved. CDR1 MNHNY and CDR2 SVGAGI come from the germline V gene (reference sequence). Between the trimmed V and J ends, which lost 2 bases and 4 bases, there was a span of 8 bases. The CDR3 is 14 residues long. CDR3 sequence reads: CASSYPDFTGELFF. CDR3 nucleotide sequence: TGTGCCAGCAGTTACCCAGACTTCACCGGGGAGCTGTTTTTT.

The rearrangement links TRBV27 to TRBJ1-2; possibly TRBD1 for D (6 bases). Germline lookup yields CDR1 MNHEY and CDR2 SMNVEV (reference sequence). Between the trimmed V and J ends, which lost 4 bases and 3 bases, there was a span of 9 bases. The CDR3 runs to 13 residues. In nucleotides, the CDR3 is TGTGCCAGCAGTTCGGCAGGGGACTATGGCTACACCTTC. Translation gives CASSSAGDYGYTF.

The gene calls are TRBV29-1 and TRBJ2-5; D is perhaps TRBD2 (6 bases). This CDR3 contains 16 residues. Deletions cut 4 bases from V and 5 bases from J, with 23 bases between. From germline, CDR1 is SQVTM and CDR2 ANQGSEA. The CDR3 DNA reads TGCAGCGTTGCTACTCGTTTTCGGGAGAGGCGGGAGACCCAGTACTTC. Translating gives CSVATRFRERRETQYF.

With respect to this clone: Germline is not matched at one junction end, which may reflect a read error. This sequence joins TRBV28 and TRBJ2-7; D might be TRBD2 (5 bases). Germline V gene data show CDR1 as MDHEN and CDR2 as SYDVKM. CDR3 length: 13 amino acids. CDR3 protein: CASSLAGLLEQYF. CDR3 nucleotides: TGTGCCAGCAGTTTAGCAGGACTCCTCGAGCAGTATTTC.